This T cell receptor beta chain was sequenced in a study of human T cells and chemical hapten exposure. Study-level information: Small discrepancies in pooled library volume mainly accounted for the varying TCR yields per sample. Notes on the study in general: Following DPC sensitization, TCRs present above 1 in 1000 frequency showed no change.

The total RNA was obtained from whole blood that was not fractionated. The library put unique molecular identifiers onto individual cDNA molecules. Methods used by the authors: Between about 23,224 and 750,000 TCRs appeared in each sample, and the median stood at 95,638. TCRdb reanalysed the 5' RACE reads using MiXCR and keeps one entry per CDR3 protein. The V and J calls and clone size come from TCRdb's table, not from the authors' own analysis. The profile shows tens of thousands of distinct CDR3 sequences, 15% to 20% of them singletons. Of note for this clonotype: Its specificity is unknown.

This TCR was recovered from a female donor in good health.

Here the CDR3 reads CSASTGDGSNYGYTF. The DNA of the CDR3 is TGCAGTGCCTCGACAGGGGACGGATCTAACTATGGCTACACCTTC. The chain has TRBV20-1 and TRBJ1-2; 8 bases fit TRBD1. The CDR3 covers 15 residues. V shed 6 bases and J 0 bases; nucleotides not matched to a gene: 9. Germline V lookup: CDR1 DFQATT, CDR2 SNEGSKA (reference sequence).